These T cell receptor beta chains were read from a single sample in a study of cytomegalovirus exposure and HLA in healthy donors. Sequenced by immunoSEQ multiplex PCR; TCRdb stores in-frame clones only, minus some. The data show fewer than 100,000 clones, with approximately 78% seen just once and less than 0.95% held by the top ten. The source material was PBMCs. The receptor set was obtained from a woman in her sixties or seventies in good health and CMV-seronegative. CDR3s include the opening cysteine and the closing phenylalanine or tryptophan. D genes are given only for firm matches. A clone size is listed for some rows: how often the clone was seen (once, few, many), or a class if it is expanded.

CDR3: CASSRPPGGVGGYTF
J: TRBJ1-2
D: TRBD1
size: -
V: TRBV28

CDR3: CASSINARGPSYEQYF
J: TRBJ2-7
D: TRBD1
size: -
V: TRBV19

CDR3: CSVDGGFGFNEQFF
J: TRBJ2-1
D: -
size: -
V: TRBV29-1

CDR3: CASSPPGGSNEKLFF
J: TRBJ1-4
D: -
size: -
V: TRBV7-2

CDR3: CASSFGTSGGEETQYF
J: TRBJ2-5
D: TRBD2
size: -
V: TRBV7-2

CDR3: CASTQGMRLTEAFF
J: TRBJ1-1
D: TRBD1
size: few
V: TRBV6-6

CDR3: CASSRDSNTEAFF
J: TRBJ1-1
D: TRBD1
size: -
V: TRBV7-9

CDR3: CAIREGQQNTEAFF
J: TRBJ1-1
D: -
size: -
V: TRBV10-3

CDR3: CASSDWTGDTGELFF
J: TRBJ2-2
D: TRBD1
size: -
V: TRBV25-1

CDR3: CASTHPGGETQYF
J: TRBJ2-5
D: -
size: -
V: TRBV2

CDR3: CASSITGTGLPLGQFF
J: TRBJ2-1
D: TRBD1
size: -
V: TRBV14

CDR3: CASSEGQYEQYF
J: TRBJ2-7
D: -
size: -
V: TRBV2

CDR3: CASTTDRGGTEAFF
J: TRBJ1-1
D: TRBD1
size: few
V: TRBV5-4

CDR3: CASSSRDRGLGNTIYF
J: TRBJ1-3
D: TRBD1
size: -
V: TRBV5-4

CDR3: CASSLVGVGGQYF
J: TRBJ2-7
D: -
size: -
V: TRBV7-2

CDR3: CATSRDARTAPSQHF
J: TRBJ1-5
D: -
size: -
V: TRBV15

CDR3: CASSLAISGDPRSGANVLTF
J: TRBJ2-6
D: -
size: -
V: TRBV5-1

CDR3: CSVVPGLQGTDTQYF
J: TRBJ2-3
D: TRBD2
size: -
V: TRBV29-1

CDR3: CASSYAGGRTNEKLFF
J: TRBJ1-4
D: TRBD1
size: -
V: TRBV6-6

CDR3: CASSLYGGQETQYF
J: TRBJ2-5
D: -
size: -
V: TRBV7-2

CDR3: CASSPFPGGTDGYTF
J: TRBJ1-2
D: TRBD1
size: -
V: TRBV6-5

CDR3: CASSLNPGTEDTIYF
J: TRBJ1-3
D: TRBD1
size: -
V: TRBV5-1

CDR3: CASSLGQGGYEQYF
J: TRBJ2-7
D: -
size: -
V: TRBV7-8

CDR3: CASSLDQGKQYF
J: TRBJ2-7
D: -
size: -
V: TRBV7-9

CDR3: CSVDSQGDTEAFF
J: TRBJ1-1
D: TRBD1
size: few
V: TRBV29-1

CDR3: CASSFGGKETQYF
J: TRBJ2-5
D: -
size: -
V: TRBV7-6

CDR3: CASSVESSGIWETQYF
J: TRBJ2-5
D: TRBD2
size: -
V: TRBV9

CDR3: CASSQDLISGRGYNEQFF
J: TRBJ2-1
D: TRBD2
size: few
V: TRBV4-3

CDR3: CASTLFRATEAFF
J: TRBJ1-1
D: -
size: once
V: TRBV28

CDR3: CASSSGDYEQYF
J: TRBJ2-7
D: -
size: -
V: TRBV7-8

CDR3: CSVDRVKNTEAFF
J: TRBJ1-1
D: TRBD1
size: -
V: TRBV29-1

CDR3: CASSSPGDYNEQFF
J: TRBJ2-1
D: -
size: -
V: TRBV18

CDR3: CASRSWGEGSYTF
J: TRBJ1-2
D: -
size: -
V: TRBV28

CDR3: CASGILDRGLYGYTF
J: TRBJ1-2
D: TRBD1
size: -
V: TRBV6-1

CDR3: CASSWGTAEAFF
J: TRBJ1-1
D: TRBD1
size: -
V: TRBV5-6

CDR3: CASSSVFTDTQYF
J: TRBJ2-3
D: -
size: -
V: TRBV6-5

CDR3: CASTMTGAGTGELFF
J: TRBJ2-2
D: TRBD1
size: -
V: TRBV28

CDR3: CASKLEGQGTDTQYF
J: TRBJ2-3
D: TRBD1
size: -
V: TRBV5-1

CDR3: CASSLRQYF
J: TRBJ2-7
D: -
size: -
V: TRBV27

CDR3: CASSSGTSGDEQYF
J: TRBJ2-7
D: TRBD2
size: few
V: TRBV6-5

CDR3: CASSLSGGPRYGYTF
J: TRBJ1-2
D: -
size: once
V: TRBV28

CDR3: CASSSGQGLYGYTF
J: TRBJ1-2
D: TRBD1
size: -
V: TRBV28

CDR3: CASTRGWQANSPLHF
J: TRBJ1-6
D: -
size: -
V: TRBV2

CDR3: CASSPGTGLGTEAFF
J: TRBJ1-1
D: -
size: -
V: TRBV7-2

CDR3: CASSMGGLVNQPQHF
J: TRBJ1-5
D: -
size: -
V: TRBV19

CDR3: CASSARQGRNEKLFF
J: TRBJ1-4
D: TRBD1
size: -
V: TRBV7-6